The 10 T cell receptor beta chains below were found in one sample sequenced in a study of blood T cells in healthy people across ages. Then a second PCR, running roughly 7 to 11 cycles, was carried out with a sample-barcoded 5' primer and a J-beta primer mix. TCRdb re-derived calls from the 5' RACE reads in MiXCR, one entry per CDR3 protein. The sample has around 1,900,000 distinct CDR3 sequences, around 42% seen once. What was sequenced was blood. These receptor sequences come from a human donor in good health.

This chain uses TRBV12-3 or TRBV12-4 with TRBJ2-1; D may be TRBD2 (5 bases). Trimming removed 6 bases from V and 2 bases from J, with 8 bases in between. The CDR3 is 13 amino acids. The CDR3, as DNA: TGTGCCAGCAGGGAGGATACCTACAATGAGCAGTTCTTC. Translated, it gives CASREDTYNEQFF.

The chain uses TRBV6-1 and TRBJ2-7; D remains unclear. The J call could be wrong; TRBJ2-5 is a better fit for the DNA end. The CDR3 length is 14 residues. Germline CDR1 is MNHNS and CDR2 is SASEGT. The CDR3 DNA reads as TGTGCCAGCAGTGGAAAGACACCTACGGAGACCCAGTACTTC. Amino acid sequence: CASSGKTPTETQYF.

The genes are TRBV28 and TRBJ1-4; perhaps TRBD1 as D (5 bases). The germline gives CDR1 MDHEN, CDR2 SYDVKM. V was pared by 6 bases and J by 2 bases, with 16 bases between. This CDR3 has 16 residues. The CDR3 DNA is TGTGCCAGCAGATCCCCCGGGACGGAGACTAATGAAAAACTGTTTTTT. This encodes CASRSPGTETNEKLFF.

The chain employs TRBV25-1 and TRBJ2-4, with D maybe TRBD1 (5 bases). This CDR3 spans 15 amino acids. The germline CDR1 and CDR2 sequences are MGHDK and SYGVNS. Trimming took off 4 bases at V and 10 bases at J, with 20 bases between the two ends. CDR3 residues: CASSANQGTLGIQYF. The DNA of the CDR3 is TGTGCCAGCAGTGCAAATCAGGGAACCCTGGGAATTCAGTACTTC.

This clonotype was seen a single time. The chain is built from TRBV29-1 and TRBJ1-1; no clear D. The CDR3 covers 13 residues. The V end was cut by 0 bases, the J end by 5 bases, with 10 bases between. Looked up from germline, CDR1 is SQVTM and CDR2 is ANQGSEA. CDR3 DNA sequence: TGCAGCGTTGAAGAAGGGTTTGGGACTGAAGCTTTCTTT. Protein: CSVEEGFGTEAFF.

This chain connects TRBV29-1 to TRBJ2-7; 9 nucleotides line up with TRBD1. This CDR3 has 12 amino acids. The V gene end was trimmed by 6 bases and the J gene end by 5 bases; junction bases not matched to a gene: 5. Germline V CDR1 and CDR2: SQVTM, ANQGSEA. CDR3 coding DNA: TGCAGCGTCGACACAGGGGGCGACGAGCAGTACTTC. It translates to CSVDTGGDEQYF.

The rearrangement uses TRBV5-5 and TRBJ1-2; D is unresolved. Trimming stripped 3 bases from V and 3 bases from J, with 6 bases between. The length of the CDR3 is 12 residues. Germline values: CDR1 SGHKS, CDR2 YYEKEE (reference sequence). The CDR3: CASSSAYYGYTF. CDR3 bases: TGTGCCAGCAGCTCCGCTTACTATGGCTACACCTTC.

This clonotype turned up a few times. The chain employs TRBV18 and TRBJ2-3; D is possibly TRBD2 (6 bases). The CDR3 is 13 amino acids. The V end lost 4 bases, the J end lost 4 bases, and 9 bases lay between the germline ends. Germline CDR1 KGHSH, CDR2 LQKENI. The CDR3 sequence: CASSLPSADTQYF. CDR3 in DNA: TGTGCCAGCTCACTACCTAGCGCAGATACGCAGTATTTT.

This clonotype was seen a single time. The chain employs TRBV2 and TRBJ2-5; TRBD2 is a possible D gene (6 bases). V was cut by 8 bases and J by 5 bases, with 12 bases left in between. The CDR3 is 12 amino acids. The germline V gene encodes CDR1 SNHLY and CDR2 FYNNEI. This chain's CDR3 is CASRLGVETQYF. The CDR3 region has the DNA TGTGCCAGCCGACTAGGCGTCGAGACCCAGTACTTC.

The chain has TRBV5-1 and TRBJ2-5; no clear D. Trimming took off 7 bases at V and 1 base at J, with 5 bases between the two ends. CDR1 and CDR2 (germline): SGHRS, YFSETQ. The CDR3 sequence is 11 residues long. CDR3 coding DNA: TGCGCCAGCGGGCCCCAAGAGACCCAGTACTTC. Its protein is CASGPQETQYF.